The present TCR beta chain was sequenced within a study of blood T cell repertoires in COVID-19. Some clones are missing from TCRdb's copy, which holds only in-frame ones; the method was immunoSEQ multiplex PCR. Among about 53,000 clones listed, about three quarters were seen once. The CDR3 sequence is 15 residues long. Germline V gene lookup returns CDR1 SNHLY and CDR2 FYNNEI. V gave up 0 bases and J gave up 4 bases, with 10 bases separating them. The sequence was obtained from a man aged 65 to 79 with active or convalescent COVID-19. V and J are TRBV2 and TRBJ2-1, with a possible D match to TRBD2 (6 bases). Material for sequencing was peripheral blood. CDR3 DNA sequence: TGTGCCAGCAGTGAAGCGGACTACGTTTACAATGAGCAGTTCTTC. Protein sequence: CASSEADYVYNEQFF.